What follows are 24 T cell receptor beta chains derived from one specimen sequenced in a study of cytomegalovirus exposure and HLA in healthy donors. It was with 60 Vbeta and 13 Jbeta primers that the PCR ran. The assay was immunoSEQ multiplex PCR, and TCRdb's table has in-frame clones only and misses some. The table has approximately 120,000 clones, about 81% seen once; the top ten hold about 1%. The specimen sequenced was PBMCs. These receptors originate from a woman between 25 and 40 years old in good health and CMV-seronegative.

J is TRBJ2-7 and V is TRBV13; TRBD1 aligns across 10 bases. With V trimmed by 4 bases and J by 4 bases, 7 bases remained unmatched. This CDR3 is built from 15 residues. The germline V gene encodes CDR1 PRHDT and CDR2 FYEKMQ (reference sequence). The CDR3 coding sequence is TGTGCCAGCAGCTATGCCGGGACAGGGGTATACGAGCAGTACTTC. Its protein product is CASSYAGTGVYEQYF.

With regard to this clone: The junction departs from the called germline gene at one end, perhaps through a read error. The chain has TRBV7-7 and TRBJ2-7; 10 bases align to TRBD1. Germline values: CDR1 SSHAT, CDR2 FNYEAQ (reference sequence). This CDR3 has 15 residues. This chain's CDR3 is CASSSGTGATYEQYF. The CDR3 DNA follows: TGTGCTAGCAGCTCCGGGACAGGGGCGACCTACGAGCAGTACTTC.

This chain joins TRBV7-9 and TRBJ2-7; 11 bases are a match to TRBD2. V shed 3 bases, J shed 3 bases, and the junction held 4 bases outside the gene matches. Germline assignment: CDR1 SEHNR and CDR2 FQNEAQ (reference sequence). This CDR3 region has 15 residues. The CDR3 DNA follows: TGTGCCAGCAGCTTGGGGGGACTAGCGGTCTACGAGCAGTACTTC. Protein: CASSLGGLAVYEQYF.

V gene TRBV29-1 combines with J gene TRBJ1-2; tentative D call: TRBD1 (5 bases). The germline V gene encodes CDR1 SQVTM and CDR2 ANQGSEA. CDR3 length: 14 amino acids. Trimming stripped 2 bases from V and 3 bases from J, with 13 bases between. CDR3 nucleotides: TGCAGCGTTGAAAGCAGGGTACTTGACTATGGCTACACCTTC. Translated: CSVESRVLDYGYTF.

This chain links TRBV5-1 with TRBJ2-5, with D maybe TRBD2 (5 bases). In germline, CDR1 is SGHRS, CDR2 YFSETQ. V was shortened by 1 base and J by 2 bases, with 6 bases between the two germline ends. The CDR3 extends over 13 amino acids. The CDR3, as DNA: TGCGCCAGCAGCTTGTGGACTCAAGAGACCCAGTACTTC. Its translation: CASSLWTQETQYF.

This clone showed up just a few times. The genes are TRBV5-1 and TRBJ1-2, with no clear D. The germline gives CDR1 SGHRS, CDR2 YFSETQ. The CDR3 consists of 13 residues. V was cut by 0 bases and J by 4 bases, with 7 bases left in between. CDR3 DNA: TGCGCCAGCAGCTTGGAACAGTTCTATGGCTACACCTTC. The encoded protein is CASSLEQFYGYTF.

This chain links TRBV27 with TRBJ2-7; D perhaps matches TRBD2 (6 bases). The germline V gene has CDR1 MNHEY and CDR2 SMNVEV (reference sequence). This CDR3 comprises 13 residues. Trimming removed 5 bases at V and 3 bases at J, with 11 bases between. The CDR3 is CASSPGTVYEQYF. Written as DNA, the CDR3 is TGTGCCAGCAGTCCCGGGACTGTCTACGAGCAGTACTTC.

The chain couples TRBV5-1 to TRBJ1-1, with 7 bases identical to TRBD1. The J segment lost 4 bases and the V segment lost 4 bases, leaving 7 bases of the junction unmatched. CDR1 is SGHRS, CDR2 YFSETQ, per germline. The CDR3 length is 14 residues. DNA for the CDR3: TGCGCCAGCAGCCAAGGGACAGAGGGCACTGAAGCTTTCTTT. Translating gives CASSQGTEGTEAFF.

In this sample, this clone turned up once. In DNA form, the CDR3 reads TGTGCCAGCAGTGAATCTCGAGTCTCCGTGGACACCTTC. This sequence encodes CASSESRVSVDTF. The chain is built from TRBV2 and TRBJ1-2; D gene uncertain. The CDR3 has 13 residues. Trimming shortened V by 2 bases and J by 12 bases, and 16 bases separated the two germline ends. Germline assignment: CDR1 SNHLY and CDR2 FYNNEI. Based on the CDR3 plus reference TRBV2 and TRBJ1-2, the full variable domain is EPEVTQTPSHQVTQMGQEVILRCVPISNHLYFYWYRQILGQKVEFLVSFYNNEISEKSEIFDDQFSVERPDGSNFTLKIRSTKLEDSAMYFCASSESRVSVDTFGSGTRLTVV.

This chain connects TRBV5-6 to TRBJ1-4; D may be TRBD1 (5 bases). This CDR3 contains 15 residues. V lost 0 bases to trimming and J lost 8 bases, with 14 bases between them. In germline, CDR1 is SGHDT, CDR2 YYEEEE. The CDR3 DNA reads TGTGCCAGCAGCTTGGGGGCAGGGTTTGGCGAAAAACTGTTTTTT. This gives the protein CASSLGAGFGEKLFF.

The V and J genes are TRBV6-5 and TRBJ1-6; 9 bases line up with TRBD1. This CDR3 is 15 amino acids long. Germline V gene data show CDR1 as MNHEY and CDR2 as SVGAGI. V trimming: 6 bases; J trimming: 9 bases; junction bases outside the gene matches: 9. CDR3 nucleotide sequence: TGTGCCAGCAGCCGCCAGGGACAGGGTTCTTCACCCCTCCACTTT. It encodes CASSRQGQGSSPLHF.

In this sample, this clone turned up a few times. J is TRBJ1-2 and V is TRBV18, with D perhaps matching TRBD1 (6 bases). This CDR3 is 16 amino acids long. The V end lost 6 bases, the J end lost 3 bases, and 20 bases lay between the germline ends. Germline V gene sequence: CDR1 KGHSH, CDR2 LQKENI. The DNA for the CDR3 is TGTGCCAGCTCCTCCCCCGGTGGGGGCGCGCACTATGGCTACACCTTC. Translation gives CASSSPGGGAHYGYTF.

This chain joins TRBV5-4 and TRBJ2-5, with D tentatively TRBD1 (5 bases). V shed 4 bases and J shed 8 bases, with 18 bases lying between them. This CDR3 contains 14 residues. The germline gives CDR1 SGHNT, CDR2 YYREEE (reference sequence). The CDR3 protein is CASSPWTSQGTQYF. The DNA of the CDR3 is TGTGCCAGCAGCCCATGGACCTCTCAGGGAACCCAGTACTTC. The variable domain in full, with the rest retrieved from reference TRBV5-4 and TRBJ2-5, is ETGVTQSPTHLIKTRGQQVTLRCSSQSGHNTVSWYQQALGQGPQFIFQYYREEENGRGNFPPRFSGLQFPNYSSELNVNALELDDSALYLCASSPWTSQGTQYFGPGTRLLVL.

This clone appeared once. The CDR3 sequence is CASSYRVAGYNEQFF. The DNA of the CDR3 is TGTGCCAGCAGTTACAGGGTAGCGGGTTACAATGAGCAGTTCTTC. The chain links TRBV6-5 to TRBJ2-1; 7 positions agree with TRBD2. Trimming cost V 2 bases and J 4 bases; bases outside gene matches: 5. This CDR3 region has 15 residues. Germline assignment: CDR1 MNHEY and CDR2 SVGAGI.

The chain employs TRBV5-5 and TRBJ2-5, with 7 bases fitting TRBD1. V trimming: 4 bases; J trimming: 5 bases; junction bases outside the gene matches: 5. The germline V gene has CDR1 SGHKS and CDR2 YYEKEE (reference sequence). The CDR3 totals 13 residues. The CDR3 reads CASSPRGRETQYF. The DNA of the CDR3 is TGTGCCAGCAGCCCAAGGGGGCGGGAGACCCAGTACTTC.

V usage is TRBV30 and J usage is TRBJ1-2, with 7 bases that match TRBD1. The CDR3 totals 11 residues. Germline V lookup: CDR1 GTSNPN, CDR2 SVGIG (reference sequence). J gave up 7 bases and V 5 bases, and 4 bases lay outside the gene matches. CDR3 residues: CAWGTARGYTF. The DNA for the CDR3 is TGTGCCTGGGGGACAGCCCGTGGCTACACCTTC.

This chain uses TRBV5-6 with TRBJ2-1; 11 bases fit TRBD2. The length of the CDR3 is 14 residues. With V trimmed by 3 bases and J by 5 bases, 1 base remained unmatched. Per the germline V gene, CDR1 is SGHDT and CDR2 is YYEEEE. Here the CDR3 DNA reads TGTGCCAGCAGCTGGGGACTAGCGGACAATGAGCAGTTCTTC. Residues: CASSWGLADNEQFF.

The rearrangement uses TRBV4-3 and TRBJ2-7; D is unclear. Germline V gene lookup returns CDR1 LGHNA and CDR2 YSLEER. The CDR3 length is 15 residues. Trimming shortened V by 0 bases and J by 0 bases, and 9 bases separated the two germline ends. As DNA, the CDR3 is TGCGCCAGCAGCCAAGAGTCCTCGAGCTCCTACGAGCAGTACTTC. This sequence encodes CASSQESSSSYEQYF.

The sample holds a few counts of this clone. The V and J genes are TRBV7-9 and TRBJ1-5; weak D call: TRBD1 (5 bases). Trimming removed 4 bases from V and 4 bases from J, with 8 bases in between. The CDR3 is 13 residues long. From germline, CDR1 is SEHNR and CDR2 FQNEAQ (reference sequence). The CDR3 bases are TGTGCCAGCAGCTCGGGGGGGAATCAGCCCCAGCATTTT. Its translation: CASSSGGNQPQHF.

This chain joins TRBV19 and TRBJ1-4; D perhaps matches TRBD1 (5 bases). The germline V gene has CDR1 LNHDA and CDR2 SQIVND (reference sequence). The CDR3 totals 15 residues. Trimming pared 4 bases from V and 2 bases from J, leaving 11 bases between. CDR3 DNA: TGTGCCAGTAGTACCTATAAGGGGACTAATGAAAAACTGTTTTTT. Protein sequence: CASSTYKGTNEKLFF.

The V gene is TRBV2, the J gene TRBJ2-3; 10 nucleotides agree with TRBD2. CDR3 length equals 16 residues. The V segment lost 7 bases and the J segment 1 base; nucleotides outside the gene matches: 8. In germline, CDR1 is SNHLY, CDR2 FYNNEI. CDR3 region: CASNPGLATRTDTQYF. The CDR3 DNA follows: TGTGCCAGCAATCCGGGACTAGCGACCCGCACAGATACGCAGTATTTT.

The CDR3 coding sequence is TGTGCCAGCAGTTGGGCCGAGACTAGCGGCAATGAGCAGTTCTTC. As protein: CASSWAETSGNEQFF. This chain joins TRBV27 and TRBJ2-1; 9 bases are a match to TRBD2. V trimming: 4 bases; J trimming: 6 bases; junction bases outside the gene matches: 7. This CDR3 region has 15 residues. Germline loops: CDR1 MNHEY, CDR2 SMNVEV (reference sequence).

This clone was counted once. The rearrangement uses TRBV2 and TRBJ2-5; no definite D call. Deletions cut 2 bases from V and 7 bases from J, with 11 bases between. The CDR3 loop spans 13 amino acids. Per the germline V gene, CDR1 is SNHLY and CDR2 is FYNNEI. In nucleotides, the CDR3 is TGTGCCAGCAGTGAAAGCGCTACCCGGACCCAGTACTTC. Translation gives CASSESATRTQYF.

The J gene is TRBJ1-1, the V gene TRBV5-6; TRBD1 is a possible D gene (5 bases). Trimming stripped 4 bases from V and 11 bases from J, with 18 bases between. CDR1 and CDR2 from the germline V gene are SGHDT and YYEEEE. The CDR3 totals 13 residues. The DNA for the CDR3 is TGTGCCAGCAGCCCGGGACTCCTAAACGAGGCTTTCTTT. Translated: CASSPGLLNEAFF.